This passage covers 9 T cell receptor beta chains from one sample sequenced in a study of immune heterogeneity within non-small cell lung tumors. The TCR beta CDR3 region underwent multiplex PCR amplification with 32 V and 13 J primers. TCRdb analysed the multiplex PCR reads with MiXCR anew, one entry per CDR3 protein. The sample consists of around 10,000 distinct CDR3 sequences, just under 30% of them appearing once. Samples each supplied approximately 600 ng of bulk tumor genomic DNA as template. Multiple widely separated biopsies were taken from each primary tumor at surgery. Newly diagnosed with untreated non-small cell lung cancer, the patients underwent curative surgery. What was sequenced was lung tumor tissue. These receptors came from a woman aged 60-70 years with non-small cell lung cancer.

The chain is built from TRBV29-1 and TRBJ2-3; TRBD1 matches at 9 bases. This CDR3 comprises 13 residues. CDR1 is SQVTM, CDR2 ANQGSEA, per germline. Losses at the gene ends were 5 bases for V and 5 bases for J; bases not matched to a gene: 5. CDR3 sequence reads: CSVRTGVVDTQYF. CDR3 sequence (DNA): TGCAGCGTTCGGACAGGGGTGGTAGATACGCAGTATTTT.

Notes on this clonotype: Since a much larger clone is just one base distant, this may be a read error. The rearrangement uses TRBV7-3 and TRBJ1-5; a weak D match, TRBD1 (5 bases). V gave up 9 bases and J gave up 5 bases, with 14 bases separating them. The CDR3 loop spans 13 amino acids. Germline V lookup: CDR1 SGHTA, CDR2 FQGTGA. The DNA of the CDR3 is TGTGCCAGAAGCCCGACAGCGGATCAGCCCCAGCATTTT. Translation: CARSPTADQPQHF. Complete variable domain (other parts from reference TRBV7-3 and TRBJ1-5): GAGVSQTPSNKVTEKGKYVELRCDPISGHTALYWYRQSLGQGPEFLIYFQGTGAADDSGLPNDRFFAVRPEGSVSTLKIQRTERGDSAVYLCARSPTADQPQHFGDGTRLSIL.

This clonotype has ten or more counts. The V and J genes are TRBV6-1 and TRBJ2-1; 11 bases map to TRBD1. Germline V gene data show CDR1 as MNHNS and CDR2 as SASEGT. Unmatched junction bases numbered 4, after V lost 2 bases and J lost 4 bases. This CDR3 has 16 residues. This chain's CDR3 is CASSERGDRGYNEQFF. CDR3 nucleotides: TGTGCCAGCAGTGAAAGAGGGGACAGGGGGTACAATGAGCAGTTCTTC.

This chain joins TRBV11-2 and TRBJ2-7, with TRBD1 matching 11 bases. CDR1 SGHAT and CDR2 FQNNGV come from the germline V gene. The J segment lost 5 bases and the V segment lost 5 bases, leaving 8 bases of the junction unmatched. CDR3 length: 15 residues. CDR3 sequence reads: CASSPRTGGGNEQYF. The CDR3 DNA follows: TGTGCCAGCAGCCCGAGGACAGGGGGCGGGAACGAGCAGTACTTC. The whole variable domain, filled in from reference TRBV11-2 and TRBJ2-7, reads EAGVAQSPRYKIIEKRQSVAFWCNPISGHATLYWYQQILGQGPKLLIQFQNNGVVDDSQLPKDRFSAERLKGVDSTLKIQPAKLEDSAVYLCASSPRTGGGNEQYFGPGTRLTVT.

The rearrangement uses TRBV20-1 and TRBJ1-4; unclear D gene. Germline CDR1 DFQATT, CDR2 SNEGSKA (reference sequence). CDR3 length: 15 residues. With 1 base removed from V and 4 bases from J, the gap between germline ends came to 13 bases. CDR3 DNA: TGCAGTGCTAGAGTCGGCCCTACTCATAATGAAAAACTGTTTTTT. It specifies CSARVGPTHNEKLFF.

Details on this clonotype: One base away lies a much larger clone, so this may be a sequencing read error. The rearrangement uses TRBV9 and TRBJ1-6, with D possibly being TRBD1 (6 bases). The V and J ends lost 3 bases and 8 bases respectively, with 12 bases between them. Germline assignment: CDR1 SGDLS and CDR2 YYNGEE. The CDR3 length is 14 residues. The CDR3: CASSDLGGDSPLHF. The CDR3 coding sequence is TGTGCCAGCAGCGATCTAGGGGGGGATTCACCCCTCCACTTT.

This clonotype was found many times. The rearrangement links TRBV9 to TRBJ2-7; D is perhaps TRBD1 or TRBD2 (5 bases each). CDR3 length equals 15 residues. Trimming shortened V by 0 bases and J by 2 bases, and 12 bases separated the two germline ends. CDR1 is SGDLS, CDR2 YYNGEE, per germline. The CDR3 is CASSVGDDSTYEQYF. In DNA, the CDR3 is TGTGCCAGCAGCGTAGGGGACGACTCAACCTACGAGCAGTACTTC.

This clonotype has only one observation. This rearrangement joins TRBV10-3 to TRBJ2-1, with 12 positions matching TRBD2. Germline-derived CDR1 and CDR2 are ENHRY and SYGVKD. Trimming removed 3 bases from V and 8 bases from J; junction bases left unmatched: 5. The CDR3 totals 15 residues. This CDR3 reads CAISDRLAGGDEQFF. Written as DNA, the CDR3 is TGTGCCATCAGTGATCGTCTAGCGGGGGGGGATGAGCAGTTCTTC.

By share of the sample, this clonotype is medium-sized. V usage is TRBV12-3 or TRBV12-4 and J usage is TRBJ2-1; the D gene is possibly TRBD2 (5 bases). V was pared by 3 bases and J by 3 bases, with 12 bases between. This CDR3 is built from 15 residues. This CDR3 is CASSLTNQHYNEQFF. The CDR3 nucleotides are TGTGCCAGCAGTTTGACTAATCAACACTACAATGAGCAGTTCTTC.